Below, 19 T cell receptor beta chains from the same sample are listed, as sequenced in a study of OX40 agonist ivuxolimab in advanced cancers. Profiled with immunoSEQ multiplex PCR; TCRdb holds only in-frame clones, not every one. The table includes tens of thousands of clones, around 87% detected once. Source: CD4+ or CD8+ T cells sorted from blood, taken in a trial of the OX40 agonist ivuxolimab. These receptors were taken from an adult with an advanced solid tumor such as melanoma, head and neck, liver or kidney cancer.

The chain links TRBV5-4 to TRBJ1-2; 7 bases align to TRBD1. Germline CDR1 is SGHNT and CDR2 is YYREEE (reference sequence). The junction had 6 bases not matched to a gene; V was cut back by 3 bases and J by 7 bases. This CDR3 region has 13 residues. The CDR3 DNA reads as TGTGCCAGCAGCTCCACAGGGGTCCCTGGCTACACCTTC. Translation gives CASSSTGVPGYTF.

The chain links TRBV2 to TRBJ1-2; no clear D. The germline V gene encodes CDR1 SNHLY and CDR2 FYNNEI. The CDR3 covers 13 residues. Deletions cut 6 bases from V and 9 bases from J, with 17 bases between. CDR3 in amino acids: CASSRPEDLSYTF. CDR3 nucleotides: TGTGCCAGCAGCCGACCAGAGGACTTAAGCTACACCTTC. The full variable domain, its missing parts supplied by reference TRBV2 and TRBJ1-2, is EPEVTQTPSHQVTQMGQEVILRCVPISNHLYFYWYRQILGQKVEFLVSFYNNEISEKSEIFDDQFSVERPDGSNFTLKIRSTKLEDSAMYFCASSRPEDLSYTFGSGTRLTVV.

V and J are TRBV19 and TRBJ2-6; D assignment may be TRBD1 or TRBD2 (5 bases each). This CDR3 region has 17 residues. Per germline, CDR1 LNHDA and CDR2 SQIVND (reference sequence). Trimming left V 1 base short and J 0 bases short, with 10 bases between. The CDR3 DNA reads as TGTGCCAGTAGTATAGGACCAGGGAGCTCTGGGGCCAACGTCCTGACTTTC. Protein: CASSIGPGSSGANVLTF.

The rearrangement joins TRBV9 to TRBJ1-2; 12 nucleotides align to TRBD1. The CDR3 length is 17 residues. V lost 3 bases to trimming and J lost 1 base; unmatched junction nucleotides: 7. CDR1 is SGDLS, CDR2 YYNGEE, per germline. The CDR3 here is CASSGRDRGRVNYGYTF. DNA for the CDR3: TGTGCCAGCAGCGGCCGGGACAGGGGGCGCGTTAACTATGGCTACACCTTC.

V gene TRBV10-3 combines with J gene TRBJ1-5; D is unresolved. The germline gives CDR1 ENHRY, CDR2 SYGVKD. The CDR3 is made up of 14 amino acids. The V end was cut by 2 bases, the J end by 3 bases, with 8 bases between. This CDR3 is CAISEEGLNQPQHF. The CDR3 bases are TGTGCCATCAGTGAGGAGGGCCTCAATCAGCCCCAGCATTTT.

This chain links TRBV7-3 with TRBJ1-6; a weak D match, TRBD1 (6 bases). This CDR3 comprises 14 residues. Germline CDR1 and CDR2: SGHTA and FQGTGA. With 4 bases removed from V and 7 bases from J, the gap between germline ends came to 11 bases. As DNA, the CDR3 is TGTGCCAGCAGCTCACAGGGAGGCAATTCACCCCTCCACTTT. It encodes CASSSQGGNSPLHF.

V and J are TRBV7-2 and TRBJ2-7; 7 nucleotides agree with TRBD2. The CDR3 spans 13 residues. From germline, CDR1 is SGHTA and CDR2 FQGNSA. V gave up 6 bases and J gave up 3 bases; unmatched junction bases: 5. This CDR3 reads CASRASGVYEQYF. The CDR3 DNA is TGTGCCAGCAGGGCAAGCGGGGTCTACGAGCAGTACTTC.

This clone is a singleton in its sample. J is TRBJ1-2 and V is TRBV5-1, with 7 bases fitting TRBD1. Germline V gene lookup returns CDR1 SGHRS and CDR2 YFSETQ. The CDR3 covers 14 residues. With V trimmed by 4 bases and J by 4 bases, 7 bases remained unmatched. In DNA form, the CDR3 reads TGCGCCAGCAGCGACCCCGGGACAGTCTATGGCTACACCTTC. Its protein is CASSDPGTVYGYTF.

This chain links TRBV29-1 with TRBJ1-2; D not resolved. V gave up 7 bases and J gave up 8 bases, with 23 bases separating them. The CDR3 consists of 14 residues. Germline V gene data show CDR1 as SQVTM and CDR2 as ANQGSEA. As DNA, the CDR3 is TGCAGCGCTCGGGAGCAACAAGACTCGGGGGGCTACACCTTC. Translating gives CSAREQQDSGGYTF.

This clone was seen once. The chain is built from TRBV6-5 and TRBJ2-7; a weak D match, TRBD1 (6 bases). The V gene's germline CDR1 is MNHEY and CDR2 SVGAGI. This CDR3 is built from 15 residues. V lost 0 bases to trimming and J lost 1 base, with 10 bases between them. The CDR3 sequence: CASSYSRTASYEQYF. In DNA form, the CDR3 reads TGTGCCAGCAGTTACTCGAGGACAGCTTCCTACGAGCAGTACTTC.

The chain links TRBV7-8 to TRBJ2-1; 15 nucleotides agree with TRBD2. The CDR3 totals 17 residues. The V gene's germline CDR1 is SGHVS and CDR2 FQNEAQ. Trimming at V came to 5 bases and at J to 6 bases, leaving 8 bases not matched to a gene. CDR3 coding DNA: TGTGCCAGCAGCCAAAACCAGGGACTAGCGGGGGGCAATGAGCAGTTCTTC. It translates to CASSQNQGLAGGNEQFF.

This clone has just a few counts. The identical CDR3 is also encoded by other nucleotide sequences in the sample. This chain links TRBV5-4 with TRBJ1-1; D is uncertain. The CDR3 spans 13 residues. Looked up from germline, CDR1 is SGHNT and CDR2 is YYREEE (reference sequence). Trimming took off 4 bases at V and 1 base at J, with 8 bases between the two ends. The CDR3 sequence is CASSPTANTEAFF. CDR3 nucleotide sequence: TGTGCCAGCAGCCCAACAGCGAACACTGAAGCTTTCTTT.

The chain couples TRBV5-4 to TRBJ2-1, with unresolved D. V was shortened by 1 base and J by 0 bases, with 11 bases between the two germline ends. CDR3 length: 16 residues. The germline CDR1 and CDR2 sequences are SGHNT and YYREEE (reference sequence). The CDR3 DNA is TGTGCCAGCAGCTTGATAACAGCCTACTCCTACAATGAGCAGTTCTTC. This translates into CASSLITAYSYNEQFF.

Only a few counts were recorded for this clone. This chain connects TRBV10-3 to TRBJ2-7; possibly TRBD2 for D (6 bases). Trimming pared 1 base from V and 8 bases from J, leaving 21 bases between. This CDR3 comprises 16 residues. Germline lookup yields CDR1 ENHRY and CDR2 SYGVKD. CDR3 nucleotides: TGTGCCATCAGTGAGTTGCAGGGAGGACACGGTAGGAAGCAGTACTTC. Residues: CAISELQGGHGRKQYF.

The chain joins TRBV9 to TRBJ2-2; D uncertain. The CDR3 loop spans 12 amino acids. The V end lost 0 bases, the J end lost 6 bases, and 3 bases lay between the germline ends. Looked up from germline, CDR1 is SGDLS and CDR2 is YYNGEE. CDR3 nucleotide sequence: TGTGCCAGCAGCGTAGGGCCCGGGGAGCTGTTTTTT. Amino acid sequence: CASSVGPGELFF.

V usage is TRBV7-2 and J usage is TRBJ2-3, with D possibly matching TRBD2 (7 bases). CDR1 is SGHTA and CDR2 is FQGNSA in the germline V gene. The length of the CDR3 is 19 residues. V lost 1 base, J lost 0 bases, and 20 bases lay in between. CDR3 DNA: TGTGCCAGCAGCTTAGATGGTCCCGGGGGGCCCCTGAGCACAGATACGCAGTATTTT. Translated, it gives CASSLDGPGGPLSTDTQYF.

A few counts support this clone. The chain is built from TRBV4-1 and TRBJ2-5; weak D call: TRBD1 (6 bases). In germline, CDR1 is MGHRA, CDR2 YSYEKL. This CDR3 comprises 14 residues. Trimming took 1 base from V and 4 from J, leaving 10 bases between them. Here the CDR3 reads CASSQGLGGETQYF. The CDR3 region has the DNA TGCGCCAGCAGCCAAGGATTAGGGGGAGAGACCCAGTACTTC.

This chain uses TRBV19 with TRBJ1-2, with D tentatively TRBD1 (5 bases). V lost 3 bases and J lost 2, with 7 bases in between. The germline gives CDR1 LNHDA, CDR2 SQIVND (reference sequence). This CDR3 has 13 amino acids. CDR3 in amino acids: CASSIEGNYGYTF. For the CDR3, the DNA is TGTGCCAGTAGTATCGAGGGGAACTATGGCTACACCTTC.

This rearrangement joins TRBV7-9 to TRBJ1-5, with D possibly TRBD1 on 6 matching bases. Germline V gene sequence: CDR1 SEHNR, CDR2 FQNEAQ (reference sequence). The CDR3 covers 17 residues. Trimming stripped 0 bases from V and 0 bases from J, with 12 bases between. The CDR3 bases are TGTGCCAGCAGCTTAGCGCTCAGGGGTGATAGCAATCAGCCCCAGCATTTT. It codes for CASSLALRGDSNQPQHF.